The 20 T cell receptor beta chains in this list originate from one sample, sequenced in a study of lung T cells in sarcoidosis with Löfgren's syndrome. TCRdb re-derived calls from the reads in MiXCR, one entry per CDR3 protein. The sample includes some 1,100 distinct CDR3 sequences, less than 30% seen only once; the top ten take 55% to 60%. The sequenced sample consisted of CD4+ T cells from bronchoalveolar lavage. These receptors originate from a human donor with sarcoidosis (Löfgren's syndrome or another form), or a control subject (not recorded which).

This clonotype was observed many times. The chain couples TRBV4-3 to TRBJ1-6; no firm D call. Looked up from germline, CDR1 is LGHNA and CDR2 is YSLEER. CDR3 length: 14 amino acids. V lost 0 bases and J 10 bases, leaving 10 bases between the germline ends. DNA for the CDR3: TGCGCCAGCAGCCAAGACTTGTGGATGTCACCCCTCCACTTT. The encoded protein is CASSQDLWMSPLHF.

In regard to this clonotype: The junction departs from germline at one end; a sequencing error may be responsible. The chain recombines TRBV6-2 or TRBV6-3 with TRBJ2-3, with 9 bases matching TRBD1. Germline V gene sequence: CDR1 MNHEY, CDR2 SVGEGT. The CDR3 length is 15 residues. The CDR3 sequence is CASNPGQGTTDTQYF. The CDR3 DNA reads TGTGCCAGCAACCCTGGACAGGGGACGACAGACACGCAGTATTTT.

By its share, this clonotype is medium-sized. The rearrangement uses TRBV6-2 or TRBV6-3 and TRBJ1-5, with D unresolved. The germline gives CDR1 MNHEY, CDR2 SVGEGT. V was cut by 2 bases and J by 0 bases, with 11 bases left in between. The CDR3 spans 16 residues. The CDR3 DNA reads TGTGCCAGCAGTTACCCAGCCGACAATAGCAATCAGCCCCAGCATTTT. Its translation is CASSYPADNSNQPQHF.

By share, this clonotype counts as hyperexpanded (1% or more). The V call is TRBV4-1, the J call TRBJ2-3; D ambiguous. Germline loops: CDR1 MGHRA, CDR2 YSYEKL. CDR3 length equals 15 residues. Trimming took 2 bases from V and 0 from J, leaving 9 bases between them. The CDR3 spells CASSQLFPSTDTQYF. In nucleotides, the CDR3 is TGCGCCAGCAGCCAACTATTTCCTAGCACAGATACGCAGTATTTT.

In this sample, this clonotype is medium-sized. V is TRBV5-6 and J is TRBJ2-1; the D gene is possibly TRBD1 (6 bases). CDR1 is SGHDT, CDR2 YYEEEE, per germline. The ends were cut back, 0 bases at V and 4 bases at J, with 14 bases in the middle. The CDR3 loop spans 16 amino acids. The chain's CDR3 is CASSLEKGEVYNEQFF. CDR3 coding DNA: TGTGCCAGCAGCTTGGAGAAGGGGGAAGTTTACAATGAGCAGTTCTTC.

This clonotype was counted ten times or more. The V and J genes are TRBV5-6 and TRBJ1-6; D might be TRBD1 (5 bases). Germline V gene sequence: CDR1 SGHDT, CDR2 YYEEEE. This CDR3 comprises 14 residues. Trimming cost V 6 bases and J 7 bases, with 14 bases left between them. CDR3 bases: TGTGCCAGCACCCAGGGCGGCCCCAATTCACCCCTCCACTTT. Its protein product is CASTQGGPNSPLHF.

This clonotype rates as medium-sized (0.01 to 0.1%). V gene TRBV9 combines with J gene TRBJ1-4, with D perhaps TRBD1 (5 bases). V gave up 0 bases and J gave up 6 bases, with 12 bases separating them. CDR1 is SGDLS and CDR2 is YYNGEE in the germline V gene. The CDR3 contains 15 residues. Written as DNA, the CDR3 is TGTGCCAGCAGCGTAGGGGGCGACGCTTATGAAAAACTGTTTTTT. Translated, it gives CASSVGGDAYEKLFF. Drawing the rest from reference TRBV9 and TRBJ1-4, the complete variable domain is DSGVTQTPKHLITATGQRVTLRCSPRSGDLSVYWYQQSLDQGLQFLIQYYNGEERAKGNILERFSAQQFPDLHSELNLSSLELGDSALYFCASSVGGDAYEKLFFGSGTQLSVL.

This clonotype was picked up many times. The J gene is TRBJ2-3, the V gene TRBV13, with D maybe TRBD2 (6 bases). This CDR3 has 15 residues. Per the germline V gene, CDR1 is PRHDT and CDR2 is FYEKMQ (reference sequence). V shed 1 base and J shed 5 bases, with 13 bases lying between them. The CDR3 DNA is TGTGCCAGCAGCTTAGAGATGCGGGAAGTAGATACGCAGTATTTT. It is translated as CASSLEMREVDTQYF.

This clonotype was observed many times. The genes are TRBV11-2 and TRBJ2-1; D is ambiguous. V lost 0 bases and J lost 0, with 6 bases in between. This CDR3 is 15 amino acids long. Looked up from germline, CDR1 is SGHAT and CDR2 is FQNNGV. DNA for the CDR3: TGTGCCAGCAGCTTAGATGGGCTCTCCTACAATGAGCAGTTCTTC. This translates into CASSLDGLSYNEQFF.

In this sample, this clonotype turned up many times. V gene TRBV7-2 combines with J gene TRBJ1-5; perhaps TRBD1 as D (5 bases). Germline V gene lookup returns CDR1 SGHTA and CDR2 FQGNSA. V dropped 0 bases and J dropped 7 bases, with 13 bases sitting between them. This CDR3 spans 15 amino acids. CDR3 nucleotide sequence: TGTGCCAGCAGCTTAGCTTGGGGGTCTGGACAGCCCCAGCATTTT. Its translation: CASSLAWGSGQPQHF.

This clonotype is large. The V call is TRBV2, the J call TRBJ2-3, with D maybe TRBD1 (5 bases). The germline gives CDR1 SNHLY, CDR2 FYNNEI. The CDR3 covers 15 residues. Deletions cut 1 base from V and 1 base from J, with 9 bases between. DNA of the CDR3: TGTGCCAGCAGTGAAGAGGACACTCGCACAGATACGCAGTATTTT. Residues: CASSEEDTRTDTQYF. The complete variable domain, with remaining parts taken from reference TRBV2 and TRBJ2-3, reads EPEVTQTPSHQVTQMGQEVILRCVPISNHLYFYWYRQILGQKVEFLVSFYNNEISEKSEIFDDQFSVERPDGSNFTLKIRSTKLEDSAMYFCASSEEDTRTDTQYFGPGTRLTVL.

In this sample, this clonotype is medium-sized. The chain is built from TRBV11-3 and TRBJ2-7; maybe TRBD2 (7 bases). Per the germline V gene, CDR1 is SGHNT and CDR2 is YENEEA. The V and J ends lost 3 bases and 2 bases respectively, with 11 bases between them. The CDR3 length is 14 residues. This chain's CDR3 is CASSLGGGAYEQYF. CDR3 sequence (DNA): TGTGCCAGCAGCTTGGGAGGGGGAGCCTACGAGCAGTACTTC.

This clonotype ranks as large (0.1 to 1%). The chain uses TRBV11-1 and TRBJ2-5; D possibly uses TRBD1 or TRBD2 (6 bases each). The length of the CDR3 is 16 residues. The V gene lost 4 bases and the J gene lost 4 bases, with 19 bases spanning the gap. Per the germline V gene, CDR1 is SGHAT and CDR2 is FQDESV (reference sequence). The CDR3 coding sequence is TGTGCCAGCAGCTCAGGGCGGGACATCCGTGGAGAGACCCAGTACTTC. Translated, it gives CASSSGRDIRGETQYF.

This clonotype was counted a few times. This chain uses TRBV28 with TRBJ1-5; D perhaps matches TRBD1 (6 bases). Trimming pared 1 base from V and 7 bases from J, leaving 14 bases between. The CDR3 has 15 residues. Germline CDR1 MDHEN, CDR2 SYDVKM. This chain's CDR3 is CASSLSRGAGQPQHF. The CDR3, as DNA: TGTGCCAGCAGTTTATCGCGGGGGGCAGGACAGCCCCAGCATTTT.

This clonotype was observed many times. This CDR3 reads CASSPGQGASGLGSPLHF. Written as DNA, the CDR3 is TGTGCCAGCAGCCCGGGACAGGGGGCCTCGGGATTAGGCTCACCCCTCCACTTT. The V call is TRBV5-4, the J call TRBJ1-6, with 12 bases lining up with TRBD1. This CDR3 is 18 amino acids long. Germline CDR1 and CDR2: SGHNT and YYREEE (reference sequence). Trimming cost V 4 bases and J 10 bases; bases outside gene matches: 15.

The sample holds many counts of this clonotype. The chain uses TRBV24-1 and TRBJ2-1; the D is unclear. CDR1 and CDR2 from the germline V gene are KGHDR and SFDVKD. V was pared by 2 bases and J by 0 bases, with 10 bases between. This CDR3 has 16 residues. This CDR3 is CATSDSSTSSYNEQFF. For the CDR3, the DNA is TGTGCCACCAGTGATTCATCAACGAGCTCCTACAATGAGCAGTTCTTC.

Of note for this clonotype: A read error may account for a junction end that differs from germline. The chain employs TRBV6-1 and TRBJ2-3; 11 nucleotides line up with TRBD2. The CDR3 runs 15 residues. Germline CDR1 and CDR2: MNHNS and SASEGT. CDR3 loop: CASSILAGAIDAQYF. The CDR3 DNA reads TGTGCCAGCAGCATACTAGCGGGGGCCATAGATGCGCAGTATTTT.

Comments on this clonotype: The conserved phenylalanine or tryptophan normally closing the CDR3 is absent here, so this likely arose from a read error. The limits of the CDR3 on the DNA are not certain, so only TCRdb's listed CDR3 is given. V and J are TRBV6-4 and TRBJ1-1. 11 amino acids form the CDR3, both terminal residues included. Germline-derived CDR1 and CDR2 are MRHNA and SNTAGT. Here the CDR3 reads CASGGRSEAGV.

This clonotype appeared many times. This chain links TRBV19 with TRBJ2-3; 7 bases align to TRBD1. The CDR3 spans 15 residues. V dropped 4 bases and J dropped 6; count of bases not matched to a gene: 10. Germline V gene lookup returns CDR1 LNHDA and CDR2 SQIVND (reference sequence). Here the CDR3 reads CASSTSGTRGDTQYF. In nucleotides, the CDR3 is TGTGCCAGTAGTACTTCGGGAACCAGGGGGGATACGCAGTATTTT.

This clonotype was recorded many times. This rearrangement joins TRBV13 to TRBJ1-5; D gene uncertain. With 1 base removed from V and 5 bases from J, the gap between germline ends came to 6 bases. The CDR3 has 13 amino acids. CDR1 PRHDT and CDR2 FYEKMQ come from the germline V gene (reference sequence). The CDR3 DNA reads TGTGCCAGCAGCTTAGCGGGCCATCAGCCCCAGCATTTT. Its translation is CASSLAGHQPQHF.